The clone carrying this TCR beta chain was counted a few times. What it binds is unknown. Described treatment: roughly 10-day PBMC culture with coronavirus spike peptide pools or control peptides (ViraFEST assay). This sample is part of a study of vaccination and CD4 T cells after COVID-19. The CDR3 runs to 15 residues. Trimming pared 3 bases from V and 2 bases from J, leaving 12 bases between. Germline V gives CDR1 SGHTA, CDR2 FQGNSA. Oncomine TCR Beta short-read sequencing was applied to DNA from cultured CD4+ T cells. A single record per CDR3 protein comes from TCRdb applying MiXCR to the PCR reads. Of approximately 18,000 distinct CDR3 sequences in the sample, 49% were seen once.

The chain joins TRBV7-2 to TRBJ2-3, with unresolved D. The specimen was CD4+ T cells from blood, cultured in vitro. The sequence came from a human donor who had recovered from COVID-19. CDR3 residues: CASSFSPFHTDTQYF. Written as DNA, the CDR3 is TGTGCCAGCAGCTTTTCACCGTTCCACACAGATACGCAGTATTTT.